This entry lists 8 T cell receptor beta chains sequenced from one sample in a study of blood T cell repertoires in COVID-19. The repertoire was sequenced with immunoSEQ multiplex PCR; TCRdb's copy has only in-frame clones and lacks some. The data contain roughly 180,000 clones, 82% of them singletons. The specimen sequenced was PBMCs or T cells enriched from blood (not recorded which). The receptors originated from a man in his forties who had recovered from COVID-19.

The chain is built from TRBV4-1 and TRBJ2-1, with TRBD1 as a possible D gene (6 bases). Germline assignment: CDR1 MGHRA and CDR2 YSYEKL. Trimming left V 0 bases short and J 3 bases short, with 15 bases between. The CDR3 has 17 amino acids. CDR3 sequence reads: CASSQDPTGPLYNEQFF. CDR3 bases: TGCGCCAGCAGCCAAGATCCAACAGGGCCGCTCTACAATGAGCAGTTCTTC.

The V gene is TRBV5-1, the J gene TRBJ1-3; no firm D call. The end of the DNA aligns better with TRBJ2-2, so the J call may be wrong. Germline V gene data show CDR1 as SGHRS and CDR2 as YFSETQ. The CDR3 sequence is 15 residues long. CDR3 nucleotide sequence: TGCGCCAGCAGCGGCCCAAGCGCGAACACCGGGGAGCTGTTTTTT. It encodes CASSGPSANTGELFF.

DNA for the CDR3: TGTGCCAGCAGCAAACAGTCTAGCGGGCTCCACAATGAGCAGTTCTTC. Its protein product is CASSKQSSGLHNEQFF. V gene TRBV21-1 combines with J gene TRBJ2-1; the table's D call TRBD2 went unverified against the DNA. TRBV21-1 is designated a pseudogene. The CDR3 loop spans 16 amino acids.

The CDR3 protein is CASSLTGVSNQPQHF. CDR3 nucleotide sequence: TGTGCCAGCAGTTTAACAGGGGTTAGCAATCAGCCCCAGCATTTT. The chain is built from TRBV6-5 and TRBJ1-5; 7 bases are shared with TRBD1. The CDR3 sequence is 15 residues long. The J segment lost 0 bases and the V segment lost 4 bases, leaving 3 bases of the junction unmatched. CDR1 and CDR2 from the germline V gene are MNHEY and SVGAGI.

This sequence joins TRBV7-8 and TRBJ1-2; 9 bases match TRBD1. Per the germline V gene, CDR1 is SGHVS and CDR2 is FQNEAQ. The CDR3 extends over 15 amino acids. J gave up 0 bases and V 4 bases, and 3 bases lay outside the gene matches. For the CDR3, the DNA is TGTGCCAGCAGCTCGCGGACAGGGGCTAACTATGGCTACACCTTC. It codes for CASSSRTGANYGYTF.

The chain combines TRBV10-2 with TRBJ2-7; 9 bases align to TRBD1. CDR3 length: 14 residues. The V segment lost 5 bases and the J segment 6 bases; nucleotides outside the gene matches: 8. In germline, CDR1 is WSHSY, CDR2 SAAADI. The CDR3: CASSRVTGGVEQYF. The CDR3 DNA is TGCGCCAGCAGTCGAGTAACAGGGGGCGTCGAGCAGTACTTC.

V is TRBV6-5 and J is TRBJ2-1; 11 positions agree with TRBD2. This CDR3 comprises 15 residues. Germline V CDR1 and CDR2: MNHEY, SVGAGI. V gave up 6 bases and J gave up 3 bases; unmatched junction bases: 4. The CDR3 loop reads CASRFLAGGYNEQFF. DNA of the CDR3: TGTGCCAGCAGGTTCCTAGCGGGAGGCTACAATGAGCAGTTCTTC.

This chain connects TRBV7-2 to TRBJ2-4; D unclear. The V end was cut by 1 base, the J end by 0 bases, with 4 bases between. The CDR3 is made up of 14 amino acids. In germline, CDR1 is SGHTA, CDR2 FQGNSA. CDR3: CASSLDIAKNIQYF. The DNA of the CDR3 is TGTGCCAGCAGCTTAGACATAGCCAAAAACATTCAGTACTTC.